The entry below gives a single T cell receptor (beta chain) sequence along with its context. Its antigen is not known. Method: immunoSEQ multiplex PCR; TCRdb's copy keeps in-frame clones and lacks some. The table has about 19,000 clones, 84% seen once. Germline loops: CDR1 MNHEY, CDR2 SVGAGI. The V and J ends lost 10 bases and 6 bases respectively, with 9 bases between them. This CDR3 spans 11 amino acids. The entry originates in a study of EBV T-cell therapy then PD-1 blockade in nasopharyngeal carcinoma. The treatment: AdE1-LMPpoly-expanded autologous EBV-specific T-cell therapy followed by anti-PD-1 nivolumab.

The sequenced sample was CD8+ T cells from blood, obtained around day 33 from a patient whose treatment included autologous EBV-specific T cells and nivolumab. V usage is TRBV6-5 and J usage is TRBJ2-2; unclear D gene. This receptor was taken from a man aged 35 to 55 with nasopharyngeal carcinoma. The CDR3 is CATLWAGELFF. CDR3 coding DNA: TGTGCCACCCTTTGGGCCGGGGAGCTGTTTTTT.